Below are 11 T cell receptor beta chains sequenced from a single sample in a study of vaccination and CD4 T cells after COVID-19. With the Oncomine TCR Beta short-read assay, DNA from cultured CD4+ T cells was sequenced. TCRdb itself ran the PCR reads through MiXCR, one entry per CDR3 protein. The sample lists about 23,000 distinct CDR3 sequences, approximately 67% occurring once. Treatment noted: 10-day PBMC culture with coronavirus spike peptide pools or control peptides (ViraFEST assay). These TCRs' antigens remain unknown. The sample was CD4+ T cells from blood, cultured in vitro, taken after SARS-CoV-2 vaccination. The origin of the receptors is a human donor who received a COVID-19 vaccine.

The V gene is TRBV14, the J gene TRBJ1-2, with unresolved D. V was trimmed by 4 bases and J by 7 bases, leaving 13 bases between them. CDR1 and CDR2 (germline): SGHDN, FVKESK. This CDR3 is built from 13 residues. CDR3 in amino acids: CASSLQRVGGYTF. CDR3 in DNA: TGTGCCAGCAGCCTCCAGCGGGTGGGTGGCTACACCTTC.

V gene TRBV20-1 combines with J gene TRBJ2-1, with D tentatively TRBD1 (6 bases). The J call may be mistaken, given a closer DNA end match to TRBJ2-7. Germline lookup yields CDR1 DFQATT and CDR2 SNEGSKA (reference sequence). The CDR3 totals 13 residues. The CDR3 coding sequence is TGCAGTGCTAGAGTCCCAGGGGAGAGCGAGCAGTACTTC. It translates to CSARVPGESEQYF.

The chain couples TRBV15 to TRBJ1-3, with no clear D. CDR1 LNHNV and CDR2 YYDKDF come from the germline V gene (reference sequence). The CDR3 runs to 14 residues. Trimming cost V 1 base and J 4 bases, with 8 bases left between them. CDR3 nucleotide sequence: TGTGCCACCAGCAGAGCTTCGGGGGGAAACACCATATATTTT. Translating it yields CATSRASGGNTIYF. Based on the CDR3 plus reference TRBV15 and TRBJ1-3, the full variable domain is DAMVIQNPRYQVTQFGKPVTLSCSQTLNHNVMYWYQQKSSQAPKLLFHYYDKDFNNEADTPDNFQSRRPNTSFCFLDIRSPGLGDTAMYLCATSRASGGNTIYFGEGSWLTVV.

The rearrangement links TRBV7-2 to TRBJ2-5; D not resolved. The CDR3 extends over 13 amino acids. Trimming stripped 4 bases from V and 1 base from J, with 7 bases between. CDR1 is SGHTA and CDR2 is FQGNSA in the germline V gene. CDR3 protein: CASSSHPQETQYF. CDR3 in DNA: TGTGCCAGCAGCTCACACCCCCAAGAGACCCAGTACTTC.

The rearrangement uses TRBV15 and TRBJ1-5, with D possibly TRBD1 on 5 matching bases. In germline, CDR1 is LNHNV, CDR2 YYDKDF (reference sequence). CDR3 length equals 15 residues. V lost 8 bases and J 6 bases, leaving 20 bases between the germline ends. CDR3 nucleotides: TGTGCCACCGCCGGAGGAGGGGATTGGGGTCAGCCCCAGCATTTT. Protein: CATAGGGDWGQPQHF.

The chain uses TRBV11-2 and TRBJ1-2; 8 bases line up with TRBD1. The junction had 11 bases not matched to a gene; V was cut back by 0 bases and J by 8 bases. Germline CDR1 reads SGHAT; CDR2 reads FQNNGV. The CDR3 totals 16 residues. In DNA form, the CDR3 reads TGTGCCAGCAGCTTAGATCGAGTCTGGACAGGGATGGGCTACACCTTC. Its translation: CASSLDRVWTGMGYTF.

This chain joins TRBV7-3 and TRBJ2-3; a weak D match, TRBD1 (5 bases). The J call is in doubt because the DNA end fits TRBJ1-5 better. Germline assignment: CDR1 SGHTA and CDR2 FQGTGA. CDR3 length equals 14 residues. CDR3 DNA sequence: TGTGCCAGCAGCGCCTCGACTAGCGGGGGACCTCAGCATTTT. Its translation: CASSASTSGGPQHF.

This clonotype was counted between two and nine times. The chain uses TRBV24-1 and TRBJ1-5, with D maybe TRBD1 (5 bases). Per germline, CDR1 KGHDR and CDR2 SFDVKD. V was trimmed by 9 bases and J by 1 base, leaving 9 bases between them. This CDR3 has 13 amino acids. Written as DNA, the CDR3 is TGTGCCACCGGGGGGGAAAGCAATCAGCCCCAGCATTTT. Translated, it gives CATGGESNQPQHF.

This clonotype turned up a few times. V gene TRBV6-1 combines with J gene TRBJ2-3; D ambiguous. In germline, CDR1 is MNHNS, CDR2 SASEGT. The CDR3 is 13 residues long. The ends were cut back, 2 bases at V and 5 bases at J, with 8 bases in the middle. CDR3 amino acids: CASSESRQDTQYF. CDR3 nucleotide sequence: TGTGCCAGCAGTGAAAGTCGGCAAGATACGCAGTATTTT.

V is TRBV30 and J is TRBJ1-1; D is possibly TRBD1 (5 bases). This CDR3 has 13 residues. The V end was cut by 2 bases, the J end by 4 bases, with 11 bases between. Germline V gives CDR1 GTSNPN, CDR2 SVGIG (reference sequence). CDR3 coding DNA: TGTGCCTGGAGTCCCCCGGGGGGCACTGAAGCTTTCTTT. This gives the protein CAWSPPGGTEAFF.

The chain carries TRBV6-4 and TRBJ1-5, with TRBD1 as a possible D gene (5 bases). Germline CDR1 is MRHNA and CDR2 is SNTAGT. This CDR3 comprises 17 residues. Trimming removed 2 bases at V and 4 bases at J, with 18 bases between. The CDR3 sequence: CASSDGGLGKVNQPQHF. CDR3 bases: TGTGCCAGCAGTGACGGGGGTCTGGGGAAGGTGAATCAGCCCCAGCATTTT.